These 14 T cell receptor beta chains share one sample of origin, sequenced in a study of cytomegalovirus exposure and HLA in healthy donors. In the PCR, 60 Vbeta and 13 Jbeta primers were used. Clones were sequenced by immunoSEQ multiplex PCR, and TCRdb holds only the in-frame ones, with some missing. The table has 160,000 or so clones, approximately 81% seen once. Specimen: PBMCs. These receptor sequences come from a man younger than 30 in good health and CMV-seronegative.

For the CDR3, the DNA is TGTGCCAGCCACTTGCACAATGAGCAGTTCTTC. It specifies CASHLHNEQFF. This chain links TRBV6-5 with TRBJ2-1; D is undetermined. V lost 8 bases and J 5 bases, leaving 7 bases between the germline ends. The CDR3 has 11 residues. CDR1 MNHEY and CDR2 SVGAGI come from the germline V gene.

The V call is TRBV11-2, the J call TRBJ1-1; weak D call: TRBD1 (6 bases). In germline, CDR1 is SGHAT, CDR2 FQNNGV. CDR3 length: 15 residues. V shed 6 bases and J shed 8 bases, with 22 bases lying between them. The CDR3 loop reads CASSLESGAAREAFF. CDR3 sequence (DNA): TGTGCCAGCAGTCTAGAGTCAGGGGCCGCTCGGGAAGCTTTCTTT.

In regard to this clone: One end of the junction is discordant with germline, which a read error may explain. V gene TRBV28 combines with J gene TRBJ1-4, with D possibly matching TRBD1 (6 bases). The CDR3 runs 13 residues. The germline CDR1 and CDR2 sequences are MDHEN and SYDVKM. The CDR3 is CANSLRGSEKLFF. The CDR3 DNA sequence: TGTGCCAACAGTTTGAGGGGGAGTGAAAAACTGTTTTTT.

The CDR3, as DNA: TGTGCCAGCAGTTACGGGACAGCTTCGTTTGGCTACACCTTC. It codes for CASSYGTASFGYTF. The rearrangement joins TRBV28 to TRBJ1-2; TRBD1 matches at 7 bases. The V and J ends lost 4 bases and 7 bases, in that order; junction bases with no gene match: 9. The germline V gene has CDR1 MDHEN and CDR2 SYDVKM. The CDR3 totals 14 residues.

This clone was seen more than once but under ten times. The chain combines TRBV9 with TRBJ1-1; D is uncertain. Germline values: CDR1 SGDLS, CDR2 YYNGEE. V was clipped by 0 bases and J by 1 base, with 7 bases between them. This CDR3 region has 14 residues. DNA of the CDR3: TGTGCCAGCAGCGTAGGAACTTGGAACACTGAAGCTTTCTTT. Translated: CASSVGTWNTEAFF.

This chain connects TRBV28 to TRBJ2-7, with TRBD1 identical over 11 bases. Per the germline V gene, CDR1 is MDHEN and CDR2 is SYDVKM. V shed 6 bases, J shed 3 bases, and the junction held 7 bases outside the gene matches. The CDR3 is made up of 15 amino acids. In nucleotides, the CDR3 is TGTGCCAGCAGAGACCGGGACAGGGGGTACTACGAGCAGTACTTC. It encodes CASRDRDRGYYEQYF.

The gene calls are TRBV28 and TRBJ1-5; no firm D call. CDR1 MDHEN and CDR2 SYDVKM come from the germline V gene. V lost 3 bases, J lost 2 bases, and 11 bases lay in between. The CDR3 covers 15 residues. The CDR3 here is CASSLGGLGNQPQHF. The CDR3 DNA reads as TGTGCCAGCAGTTTGGGAGGGCTAGGCAATCAGCCCCAGCATTTT.

The chain has TRBV5-1 and TRBJ1-3; D is undetermined. This CDR3 has 16 residues. Trimming stripped 0 bases from V and 0 bases from J, with 10 bases between. Germline lookup yields CDR1 SGHRS and CDR2 YFSETQ. This CDR3 is CASSLGQLSSGNTIYF. CDR3 in DNA: TGCGCCAGCAGCTTGGGCCAACTTAGCTCTGGAAACACCATATATTTT.

The chain is built from TRBV6-5 and TRBJ2-7; TRBD1 is a possible D gene (6 bases). Germline V lookup: CDR1 MNHEY, CDR2 SVGAGI. V shed 6 bases and J shed 7 bases, with 16 bases lying between them. CDR3 length: 13 amino acids. CDR3 nucleotides: TGTGCCAGCAGATATCTACAGGGCGAAGAGCAGTACTTC. Translating gives CASRYLQGEEQYF.

The rearrangement joins TRBV28 to TRBJ2-5; D perhaps matches TRBD1 (6 bases). Judging by the DNA end, TRBJ2-7 fits better; the J call may be wrong. There are 11 residues in the CDR3. The V gene's germline CDR1 is MDHEN and CDR2 SYDVKM. This chain's CDR3 is CASGQLYEQYF. The CDR3 bases are TGTGCCAGCGGACAGCTTTACGAGCAGTACTTC.

This rearrangement joins TRBV5-4 to TRBJ1-1; tentative D call: TRBD1 (5 bases). The CDR3 is made up of 14 amino acids. Germline assignment: CDR1 SGHNT and CDR2 YYREEE (reference sequence). V was pared by 4 bases and J by 3 bases, with 13 bases between. The CDR3 nucleotides read TGTGCCAGCAGCCGTGACAGCGCCTACACTGAAGCTTTCTTT. It yields the protein CASSRDSAYTEAFF.

The chain employs TRBV28 and TRBJ1-1; no definite D call. CDR1 and CDR2 (germline): MDHEN, SYDVKM. Trimming cost V 2 bases and J 0 bases, with 4 bases left between them. The CDR3 is 13 residues long. The CDR3 nucleotides are TGTGCCAGCAGTTTACAGGTGAACACTGAAGCTTTCTTT. Its translation: CASSLQVNTEAFF.

This clone was found a few times. This chain uses TRBV6-4 with TRBJ2-3; 10 nucleotides match TRBD2. Germline trimming cut 0 bases from V and 6 bases from J; bases unmatched to any gene: 6. The length of the CDR3 is 16 residues. From germline, CDR1 is MRHNA and CDR2 SNTAGT. The chain's CDR3 is CASSDSSGGGRDTQYF. In DNA, the CDR3 is TGTGCCAGCAGTGACTCGAGCGGGGGGGGCCGTGATACGCAGTATTTT.

V is TRBV19 and J is TRBJ1-2; 10 bases are a match to TRBD1. From germline, CDR1 is LNHDA and CDR2 SQIVND (reference sequence). CDR3 length: 16 residues. Trimming at V came to 1 base and at J to 7 bases, leaving 9 bases not matched to a gene. CDR3 nucleotide sequence: TGTGCCAGTAGTATAGGGAGGGACAGGGGAGGAGGTGGCTACACCTTC. It is translated as CASSIGRDRGGGGYTF.